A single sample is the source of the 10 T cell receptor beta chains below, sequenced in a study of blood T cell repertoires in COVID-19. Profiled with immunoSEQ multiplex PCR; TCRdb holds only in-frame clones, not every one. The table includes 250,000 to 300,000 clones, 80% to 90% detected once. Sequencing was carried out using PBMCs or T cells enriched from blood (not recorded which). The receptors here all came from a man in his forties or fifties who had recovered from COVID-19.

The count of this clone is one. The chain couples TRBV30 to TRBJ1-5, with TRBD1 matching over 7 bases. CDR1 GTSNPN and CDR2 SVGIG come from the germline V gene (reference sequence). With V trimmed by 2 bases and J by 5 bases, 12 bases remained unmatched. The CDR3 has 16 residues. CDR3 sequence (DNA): TGTGCCTGGAGTAAAACTCCGGGACAGCCGTATCAGCCCCAGCATTTT. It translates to CAWSKTPGQPYQPQHF. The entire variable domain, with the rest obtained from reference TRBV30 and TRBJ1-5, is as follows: SQTIHQWPATLVQPVGSPLSLECTVEGTSNPNLYWYRQAAGRGLQLLFYSVGIGQISSEVPQNLSASRPQDRQFILSSKKLLLSDSGFYLCAWSKTPGQPYQPQHFGDGTRLSIL.

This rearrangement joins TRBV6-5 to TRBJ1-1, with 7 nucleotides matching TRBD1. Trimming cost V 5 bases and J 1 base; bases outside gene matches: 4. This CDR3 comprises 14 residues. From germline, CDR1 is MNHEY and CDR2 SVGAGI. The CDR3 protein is CASSTTGENTEAFF. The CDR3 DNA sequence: TGTGCCAGCAGTACAACAGGGGAGAACACTGAAGCTTTCTTT.

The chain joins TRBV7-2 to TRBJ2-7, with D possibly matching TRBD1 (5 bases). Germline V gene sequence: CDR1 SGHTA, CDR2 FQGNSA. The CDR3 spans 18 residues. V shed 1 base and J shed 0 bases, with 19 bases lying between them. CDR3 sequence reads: CASSLVSGMLSLSYEQYF. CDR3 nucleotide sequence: TGTGCCAGCAGCTTAGTGTCAGGGATGCTCTCTCTCTCCTACGAGCAGTACTTC.

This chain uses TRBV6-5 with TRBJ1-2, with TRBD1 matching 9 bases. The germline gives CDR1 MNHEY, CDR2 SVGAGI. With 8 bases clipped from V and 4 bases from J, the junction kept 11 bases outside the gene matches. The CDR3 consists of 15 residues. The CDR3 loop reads CASPPGTGPIYGYTF. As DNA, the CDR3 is TGTGCCAGCCCCCCCGGGACAGGGCCAATCTATGGCTACACCTTC.

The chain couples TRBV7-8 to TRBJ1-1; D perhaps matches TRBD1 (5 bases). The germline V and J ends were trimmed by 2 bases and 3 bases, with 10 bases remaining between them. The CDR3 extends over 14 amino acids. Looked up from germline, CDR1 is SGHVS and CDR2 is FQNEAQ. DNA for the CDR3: TGTGCCAGCAGCTTATTCCGGGGGTACACTGAAGCTTTCTTT. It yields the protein CASSLFRGYTEAFF.

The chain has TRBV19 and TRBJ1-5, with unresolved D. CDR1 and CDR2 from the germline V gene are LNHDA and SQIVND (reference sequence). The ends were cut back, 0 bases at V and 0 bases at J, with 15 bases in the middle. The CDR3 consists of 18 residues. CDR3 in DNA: TGTGCCAGTAGTATAGATGCCGTCTTGGTAGATAGCAATCAGCCCCAGCATTTT. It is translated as CASSIDAVLVDSNQPQHF.

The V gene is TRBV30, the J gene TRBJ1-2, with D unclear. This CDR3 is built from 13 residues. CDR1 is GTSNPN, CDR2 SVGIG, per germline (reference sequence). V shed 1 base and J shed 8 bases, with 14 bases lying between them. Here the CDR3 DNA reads TGTGCCTGGAGTGGACGCCGACACCGGGGCTACACCTTC. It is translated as CAWSGRRHRGYTF. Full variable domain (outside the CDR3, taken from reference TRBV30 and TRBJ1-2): SQTIHQWPATLVQPVGSPLSLECTVEGTSNPNLYWYRQAAGRGLQLLFYSVGIGQISSEVPQNLSASRPQDRQFILSSKKLLLSDSGFYLCAWSGRRHRGYTFGSGTRLTVV.

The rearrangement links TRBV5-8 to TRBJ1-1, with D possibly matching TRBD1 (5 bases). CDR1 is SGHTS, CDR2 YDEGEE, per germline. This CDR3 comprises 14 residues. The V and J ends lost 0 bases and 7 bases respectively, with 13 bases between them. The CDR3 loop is CASSLVGGNFEAFF. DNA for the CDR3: TGTGCCAGCAGCTTGGTCGGGGGGAACTTTGAAGCTTTCTTT.

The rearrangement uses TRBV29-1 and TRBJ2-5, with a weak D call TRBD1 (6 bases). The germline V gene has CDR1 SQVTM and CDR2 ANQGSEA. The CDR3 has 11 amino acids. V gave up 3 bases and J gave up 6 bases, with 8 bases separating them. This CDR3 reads CSVDRGKTQYF. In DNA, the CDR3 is TGCAGCGTTGACAGGGGAAAGACCCAGTACTTC.

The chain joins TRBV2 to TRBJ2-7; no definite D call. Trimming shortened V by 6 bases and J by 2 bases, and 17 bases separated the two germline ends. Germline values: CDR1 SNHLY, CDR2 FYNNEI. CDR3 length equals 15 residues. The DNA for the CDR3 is TGTGCCAGCAGCGAGACTCGTACACCTCCCTACGAGCAGTACTTC. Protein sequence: CASSETRTPPYEQYF.